This entry lists 19 T cell receptor beta chains sequenced from one sample in a study of regulatory T cells in long-lasting Graves disease. Noted time point: newly diagnosed GD, antithyroid drugs for less than 3 months. Isolated PBMC RNA provided the starting material for the TCR library. Sequencing libraries for TCR beta were prepared with iRepertoire HTBI primers and Arm-PCR of CDR3 regions. TCRdb fed the multiplex PCR reads into MiXCR, producing one record per CDR3 protein. The data show roughly 500,000 distinct CDR3 sequences, roughly 13% seen once. This sample was shared with a second study, whose subject was T cells in Graves' hyperthyroidism and ophthalmopathy.

This specimen consisted of peripheral blood mononuclear cells (PBMCs), obtained at new diagnosis, from a patient treated with antithyroid drugs. The receptors were gathered from a man aged 25 to 40 with Graves disease.

The chain links TRBV20-1 to TRBJ2-4, with TRBD2 matching 12 bases. Germline loops: CDR1 DFQATT, CDR2 SNEGSKA (reference sequence). The CDR3 sequence is 18 residues long. Unmatched junction bases numbered 16, after V lost 3 bases and J lost 7 bases. As DNA, the CDR3 is TGCAGTGCTAGGCGGAGGGAGCGGCTAGCGGGAGGGGGCAACATTCAGTACTTC. Translation: CSARRRERLAGGGNIQYF.

V is TRBV5-1 and J is TRBJ2-5; 8 nucleotides agree with TRBD2. In germline, CDR1 is SGHRS, CDR2 YFSETQ. The CDR3 extends over 17 amino acids. J was trimmed by 4 bases and V by 4 bases; bases with no gene match: 15. CDR3 nucleotide sequence: TGCGCCAGCAGCCCTCCCCAAGGTGGGACTAGTCTAGAGACCCAGTACTTC. Encoded protein: CASSPPQGGTSLETQYF. Based on the CDR3 plus reference TRBV5-1 and TRBJ2-5, the full variable domain is KAGVTQTPRYLIKTRGQQVTLSCSPISGHRSVSWYQQTPGQGLQFLFEYFSETQRNKGNFPGRFSGRQFSNSRSEMNVSTLELGDSALYLCASSPPQGGTSLETQYFGPGTRLLVL.

J is TRBJ1-5 and V is TRBV20-1; a weak D match, TRBD1 (6 bases). This CDR3 is 20 amino acids long. In germline, CDR1 is DFQATT, CDR2 SNEGSKA (reference sequence). V was cut by 5 bases and J by 0 bases, with 29 bases left in between. The CDR3 bases are TGCAGTGCTGCCGGGACAACTAATTTCCAACGGCCCTATAGCAATCAGCCCCAGCATTTT. Protein sequence: CSAAGTTNFQRPYSNQPQHF.

The chain is built from TRBV19 and TRBJ2-1; D is perhaps TRBD2 (6 bases). The germline V and J ends were trimmed by 7 bases and 5 bases, with 18 bases remaining between them. Germline CDR1 and CDR2: LNHDA and SQIVND (reference sequence). The CDR3 has 15 residues. The CDR3 sequence is CASNPAGGGHNEQFF. The CDR3 DNA is TGTGCCAGTAATCCCGCAGGAGGAGGGCACAATGAGCAGTTCTTC.

This chain connects TRBV6-1 to TRBJ2-1; D is perhaps TRBD1 (6 bases). Germline assignment: CDR1 MNHNS and CDR2 SASEGT. This CDR3 spans 13 amino acids. V dropped 6 bases and J dropped 9 bases, with 15 bases sitting between them. CDR3 bases: TGTGCCAGCAGCTTGGGAGCAGGGGCTGAGCAGTTCTTC. It yields the protein CASSLGAGAEQFF.

A few counts support this clonotype. The genes are TRBV6-9 and TRBJ2-4; weak D call: TRBD2 (6 bases). V shed 3 bases and J shed 8 bases, with 23 bases lying between them. The CDR3 has 17 residues. CDR1 and CDR2 from the germline V gene are MNHGY and SVAAGI. The chain's CDR3 is CASSYGGALDPKDIQYF. Written as DNA, the CDR3 is TGTGCCAGCAGTTACGGAGGGGCGCTGGACCCCAAGGACATTCAGTACTTC.

V is TRBV29-1 and J is TRBJ1-5; TRBD1 matches at 7 bases. This CDR3 has 16 amino acids. The trim removed 6 bases at V and 7 bases at J, leaving 18 bases unmatched. The germline V gene encodes CDR1 SQVTM and CDR2 ANQGSEA. This CDR3 reads CSVRGDRQGQYQPQHF. Here the CDR3 DNA reads TGCAGCGTGAGAGGGGACCGACAGGGTCAATACCAGCCCCAGCATTTT.

This clonotype was observed many times. The chain carries TRBV5-6 and TRBJ1-1; the D is unclear. The V gene lost 6 bases and the J gene lost 8 bases, with 17 bases spanning the gap. Per the germline V gene, CDR1 is SGHDT and CDR2 is YYEEEE. The CDR3 covers 13 residues. This CDR3 reads CASTRRGGGEAFF. Written as DNA, the CDR3 is TGTGCCAGCACCCGGCGGGGTGGCGGAGAAGCTTTCTTT.

This clonotype has a count of ten or more. This chain connects TRBV6-2 or TRBV6-3 to TRBJ2-7; no definite D call. Germline CDR1 MNHEY, CDR2 SVGEGT. The CDR3 loop spans 15 amino acids. Trimming removed 2 bases from V and 2 bases from J, with 13 bases in between. CDR3 sequence (DNA): TGTGCCAGCAGTTACGGCGTCGGTGCAACCTACGAGCAGTACTTC. Its translation: CASSYGVGATYEQYF.

This chain links TRBV6-2 or TRBV6-3 with TRBJ2-2, with TRBD1 matching over 7 bases. Germline CDR1 is MNHEY and CDR2 is SVGEGT. The CDR3 spans 15 residues. V lost 5 bases and J lost 5; bases outside the gene matches: 8. CDR3 in amino acids: CASSEYEGATGELFF. The CDR3 nucleotides read TGTGCCAGCAGTGAATACGAGGGGGCGACCGGGGAGCTGTTTTTT.

This clonotype was recorded a few times. The J gene is TRBJ2-1, the V gene TRBV19; D is undetermined. Trimming removed 4 bases at V and 8 bases at J, with 18 bases between. The CDR3 covers 15 residues. Germline CDR1 is LNHDA and CDR2 is SQIVND (reference sequence). CDR3 region: CASSKLPTPGDEQFF. The CDR3, as DNA: TGTGCCAGTAGTAAGCTCCCTACACCGGGCGATGAGCAGTTCTTC.

This clonotype was recorded at least ten times. The chain employs TRBV7-9 and TRBJ2-1; D unclear. The CDR3 totals 15 residues. Germline V gene lookup returns CDR1 SEHNR and CDR2 FQNEAQ (reference sequence). The V gene lost 3 bases and the J gene lost 4 bases, with 13 bases spanning the gap. CDR3 nucleotides: TGTGCCAGCAGCTTCGGGTTACTTTATTACAATGAGCAGTTCTTC. Its translation: CASSFGLLYYNEQFF.

This clonotype showed up just a few times. The conserved phenylalanine or tryptophan is not found at the CDR3 terminus, so this likely reflects a read error. The chain uses TRBV28 and TRBJ1-1, with D unclear. V was clipped by 3 bases and J by 5 bases, with 4 bases between them. The germline V gene encodes CDR1 MDHEN and CDR2 SYDVKM. The CDR3 spans 11 residues. CDR3 residues: CASSLGTEAFS. CDR3 DNA: TGTGCCAGCAGTTTGGGGACTGAAGCTTTCTCT.

In this sample, this clonotype turned up many times. V and J are TRBV15 and TRBJ1-1; 7 bases map to TRBD1. Germline V gives CDR1 LNHNV, CDR2 YYDKDF (reference sequence). This CDR3 contains 17 residues. V gave up 0 bases and J gave up 9 bases; unmatched junction bases: 16. The CDR3 bases are TGTGCCACCAGCAGAGATCATAACGACAGGGTCCGCGGGAAAGCTTTCTTT. It translates to CATSRDHNDRVRGKAFF.

The table lists this clonotype with a few counts. The V call is TRBV5-4, the J call TRBJ2-1, with a possible D match to TRBD2 (6 bases). The CDR3 contains 16 residues. V lost 3 bases and J lost 1, with 14 bases in between. Germline V gene lookup returns CDR1 SGHNT and CDR2 YYREEE (reference sequence). The CDR3 here is CASSSSGSRSYNEQFF. The CDR3 coding sequence is TGTGCCAGCAGCTCCTCCGGGAGTAGGTCCTACAATGAGCAGTTCTTC.

The chain combines TRBV5-1 with TRBJ2-7; 13 nucleotides match TRBD2. There are 15 residues in the CDR3. CDR1 and CDR2 (germline): SGHRS, YFSETQ. Germline trimming cut 4 bases from V and 6 bases from J; bases unmatched to any gene: 7. DNA of the CDR3: TGCGCCAGCAGCCTACTAGCGGGAGGGCCGGCCGAGCAGTACTTC. This sequence encodes CASSLLAGGPAEQYF.

This clonotype was observed many times. The chain links TRBV12-5 to TRBJ2-3; D unresolved. V lost 0 bases and J lost 1, with 8 bases in between. The CDR3 runs 15 residues. CDR1 and CDR2 from the germline V gene are LGHNT and FRNRAP. The CDR3 nucleotides are TGTGCTAGTGGTTTGGTACCCGGCGGCACAGATACGCAGTATTTT. Amino acids: CASGLVPGGTDTQYF.

This sequence joins TRBV9 and TRBJ2-1; 8 nucleotides align to TRBD2. After removal of 7 bases from V and 8 bases from J, the junction contained 14 bases not matched to a gene. Per germline, CDR1 SGDLS and CDR2 YYNGEE. The CDR3 is 15 residues long. The CDR3 is CASRDRGGIFDEQFF. The CDR3 DNA is TGTGCCAGCCGGGACCGGGGGGGCATCTTCGATGAGCAGTTCTTC.

This clonotype was observed at least ten times. The chain employs TRBV12-3 or TRBV12-4 and TRBJ1-2; D perhaps matches TRBD1 (5 bases). The CDR3 contains 14 residues. Trimming removed 5 bases from V and 8 bases from J, with 18 bases in between. The DNA for the CDR3 is TGTGCCAGCAGTCGGGCCGTCGGGGACTGGGGCTACACCTTC. Its protein is CASSRAVGDWGYTF.